The 21 T cell receptor beta chains presented below share a single source sample, sequenced in a study of shared clonotypes between healthy human individuals. Sequencing used immunoSEQ multiplex PCR; TCRdb keeps in-frame clones, though not all of them. The sample shows 640,000 or so clones, 72% of them seen only once. Sequencing input: memory CD4+ T cells sorted from blood. Subset defined: CD45RA-negative fraction. All receptors derive from a woman in her thirties in good health.

This clone was detected a few times. The CDR3 sequence is CASSITGTYKETQYF. In nucleotides, the CDR3 is TGTGCCAGTAGTATCACCGGGACTTATAAAGAGACCCAGTACTTC. The chain couples TRBV19 to TRBJ2-5; D perhaps matches TRBD2 (6 bases). The ends were cut back, 3 bases at V and 3 bases at J, with 14 bases in the middle. Germline assignment: CDR1 LNHDA and CDR2 SQIVND (reference sequence). This CDR3 region has 15 residues.

This chain uses TRBV18 with TRBJ1-1, with 10 nucleotides matching TRBD1. Germline V CDR1 and CDR2: KGHSH, LQKENI. Trimming at V came to 2 bases and at J to 6 bases, leaving 3 bases not matched to a gene. CDR3 length: 14 amino acids. In DNA, the CDR3 is TGTGCCAGCTCACCAGGACAGGGGGTGCCTGAAGCTTTCTTT. Its translation is CASSPGQGVPEAFF.

This rearrangement joins TRBV4-1 to TRBJ1-1; no clear D gene. The V gene's germline CDR1 is MGHRA and CDR2 YSYEKL. The V and J ends lost 3 bases and 0 bases respectively, with 11 bases between them. The CDR3 sequence is 15 residues long. The CDR3: CASSQLSAMNTEAFF. Here the CDR3 DNA reads TGCGCCAGCAGCCAGCTATCGGCGATGAACACTGAAGCTTTCTTT.

Comment on this clone: A read error may be the cause here, since a much bigger clone is one base away. Other DNA sequences in the sample encode the same CDR3. J is TRBJ1-5 and V is TRBV2, with 10 bases lining up with TRBD1. The V segment lost 4 bases and the J segment 4 bases; nucleotides outside the gene matches: 1. The CDR3 covers 14 residues. Germline V gene sequence: CDR1 SNHLY, CDR2 FYNNEI. The CDR3 coding sequence is TGTGCCAGCAGTGGGACAGGGGGGAATCAGCCCCAGCATTTT. Protein product: CASSGTGGNQPQHF.

The gene calls are TRBV11-2 and TRBJ2-7; weak D call: TRBD1 (5 bases). V lost 2 bases and J 0 bases, leaving 17 bases between the germline ends. CDR3 size: 17 residues. CDR1 is SGHAT and CDR2 is FQNNGV in the germline V gene. The CDR3 reads CASSLRIWGQSSYEQYF. The CDR3 region has the DNA TGTGCCAGCAGCTTAAGAATCTGGGGCCAGAGCTCCTACGAGCAGTACTTC.

This chain links TRBV7-2 with TRBJ2-7; no definite D call. CDR1 SGHTA and CDR2 FQGNSA come from the germline V gene. This CDR3 spans 14 amino acids. V lost 4 bases and J 7 bases, leaving 17 bases between the germline ends. The CDR3 region is CASSYGPAVGEQYF. In DNA form, the CDR3 reads TGTGCCAGCAGCTACGGACCAGCCGTTGGGGAGCAGTACTTC.

The sample holds a few counts of this clone. The rearrangement uses TRBV10-3 and TRBJ2-5; perhaps TRBD1 as D (6 bases). The CDR3 is made up of 13 amino acids. The germline V gene encodes CDR1 ENHRY and CDR2 SYGVKD. Trimming pared 2 bases from V and 2 bases from J, leaving 6 bases between. This CDR3 is CAISETGQETQYF. The CDR3 region has the DNA TGTGCCATCAGTGAGACAGGGCAAGAGACCCAGTACTTC.

The chain joins TRBV19 to TRBJ2-4; perhaps TRBD2 as D (5 bases). V gave up 2 bases and J gave up 8 bases, with 7 bases separating them. Germline assignment: CDR1 LNHDA and CDR2 SQIVND (reference sequence). The length of the CDR3 is 12 residues. The CDR3: CASSIKGDIQYF. The CDR3 DNA follows: TGTGCCAGTAGTATAAAGGGAGACATTCAGTACTTC.

About this clone: The same CDR3 is also encoded by other DNA sequences in this sample. This sequence joins TRBV6-5 and TRBJ1-4, with D hard to call. The V end lost 5 bases, the J end lost 5 bases, and 9 bases lay between the germline ends. CDR3 length: 13 residues. Per germline, CDR1 MNHEY and CDR2 SVGAGI. The CDR3 region has the DNA TGTGCCAGCAGTCGGACGGGGAATGAAAAACTGTTTTTT. Translated: CASSRTGNEKLFF.

The chain employs TRBV28 and TRBJ2-4; weak D call: TRBD2 (6 bases). Per germline, CDR1 MDHEN and CDR2 SYDVKM. The germline V and J ends were trimmed by 0 bases and 1 base, with 10 bases remaining between them. This CDR3 region has 16 residues. The DNA for the CDR3 is TGTGCCAGCAGTTTATGGGGGACTCTGGCCAAAAACATTCAGTACTTC. Its translation is CASSLWGTLAKNIQYF.

This clone was counted a few times. In the same sample, other DNA sequences code for this CDR3. J is TRBJ2-7 and V is TRBV5-1; D gene uncertain. This CDR3 is built from 13 residues. The germline V gene has CDR1 SGHRS and CDR2 YFSETQ. V lost 2 bases and J 2 bases, leaving 8 bases between the germline ends. DNA for the CDR3: TGCGCCAGCAGCTTCGGAATCACCTACGAGCAGTACTTC. It is translated as CASSFGITYEQYF. The full variable domain, with the rest looked up from reference TRBV5-1 and TRBJ2-7, is KAGVTQTPRYLIKTRGQQVTLSCSPISGHRSVSWYQQTPGQGLQFLFEYFSETQRNKGNFPGRFSGRQFSNSRSEMNVSTLELGDSALYLCASSFGITYEQYFGPGTRLTVT.

The V call is TRBV7-9, the J call TRBJ1-4; D perhaps matches TRBD1 (5 bases). CDR1 and CDR2 from the germline V gene are SEHNR and FQNEAQ (reference sequence). The CDR3 contains 14 residues. V lost 5 bases and J lost 4, with 11 bases in between. The CDR3 DNA is TGTGCCAGCAGCGTTAGGGACGGTAATGAAAAACTGTTTTTT. It encodes CASSVRDGNEKLFF. Combining the CDR3 with reference TRBV7-9 and TRBJ1-4 gives the whole variable domain DTGVSQNPRHKITKRGQNVTFRCDPISEHNRLYWYRQTLGQGPEFLTYFQNEAQLEKSRLLSDRFSAERPKGSFSTLEIQRTEQGDSAMYLCASSVRDGNEKLFFGSGTQLSVL.

This chain links TRBV18 with TRBJ2-1, with 11 bases matching TRBD2. Germline assignment: CDR1 KGHSH and CDR2 LQKENI. The CDR3 spans 16 residues. Trimming took 1 base from V and 5 from J; bases not matched to a gene: 4. CDR3 nucleotides: TGTGCCAGCTCACCACGACTAGCGGGGCCAAACAATGAGCAGTTCTTC. It yields the protein CASSPRLAGPNNEQFF.

This clone came up a few times. The chain is built from TRBV25-1 and TRBJ2-1, with D perhaps TRBD2 (6 bases). V lost 2 bases, J lost 0 bases, and 17 bases lay in between. This CDR3 is 18 amino acids long. Germline values: CDR1 MGHDK, CDR2 SYGVNS. This CDR3 reads CASSETRVSGSSYNEQFF. The CDR3 coding sequence is TGTGCCAGCAGTGAAACTCGTGTTAGCGGCAGCTCCTACAATGAGCAGTTCTTC.

The chain carries TRBV28 and TRBJ2-3; the match to TRBD2 covers 11 bases. Germline CDR1 reads MDHEN; CDR2 reads SYDVKM. The V segment lost 5 bases and the J segment 2 bases; nucleotides outside the gene matches: 3. The CDR3 spans 15 residues. CDR3 nucleotides: TGTGCCAGCAGTGGACTAGCGGGTTCCACAGATACGCAGTATTTT. Its translation is CASSGLAGSTDTQYF.

V gene TRBV5-1 combines with J gene TRBJ2-1; 10 bases line up with TRBD1. J gave up 7 bases and V 4 bases, and 2 bases lay outside the gene matches. CDR1 is SGHRS and CDR2 is YFSETQ in the germline V gene. The CDR3 is 13 amino acids. The CDR3 DNA follows: TGCGCCAGCAGCACGGACAGGGGGAATGAGCAGTTCTTC. Protein: CASSTDRGNEQFF.

This sequence joins TRBV4-1 and TRBJ1-2, with D uncertain. The CDR3 is 15 amino acids. V gave up 1 base and J gave up 5 bases, with 14 bases separating them. Looked up from germline, CDR1 is MGHRA and CDR2 is YSYEKL. CDR3: CASSQVRVSGYGYTF. Written as DNA, the CDR3 is TGCGCCAGCAGCCAAGTAAGAGTATCGGGGTATGGCTACACCTTC.

The V gene is TRBV29-1, the J gene TRBJ2-3; D gene ambiguous. Germline loops: CDR1 SQVTM, CDR2 ANQGSEA. V dropped 1 base and J dropped 2 bases, with 7 bases sitting between them. This CDR3 has 13 amino acids. CDR3 protein: CSVEVRITDTQYF. For the CDR3, the DNA is TGCAGCGTTGAAGTTCGGATCACAGATACGCAGTATTTT.

This chain links TRBV5-1 with TRBJ2-1; 9 bases line up with TRBD2. CDR1 is SGHRS and CDR2 is YFSETQ in the germline V gene. The CDR3 is made up of 16 amino acids. V was pared by 1 base and J by 4 bases, with 6 bases of the junction left unmatched. The CDR3: CASSLPVAGVYNEQFF. The CDR3 nucleotides are TGCGCCAGCAGCTTGCCGGTAGCGGGAGTTTACAATGAGCAGTTCTTC.

This chain links TRBV6-5 with TRBJ1-2, with 7 nucleotides matching TRBD1. V was clipped by 6 bases and J by 6 bases; unmatched bases: 10. Germline V gives CDR1 MNHEY, CDR2 SVGAGI. The CDR3 is 14 amino acids. CDR3 sequence: CASRRTTGRDGYTF. In DNA, the CDR3 is TGTGCCAGCAGACGAACGACAGGGAGGGATGGCTACACCTTC.

In its sample, this clone was seen once. The chain joins TRBV5-1 to TRBJ2-6; D may be TRBD1 (6 bases). V was shortened by 4 bases and J by 3 bases, with 14 bases between the two germline ends. In germline, CDR1 is SGHRS, CDR2 YFSETQ. The CDR3 totals 16 residues. CDR3 loop: CASSPGQQLGANVLTF. The CDR3, as DNA: TGCGCCAGCAGCCCCGGACAGCAGCTTGGGGCCAACGTCCTGACTTTC.